The subject of this entry is one T cell receptor beta chain. The V gene's germline CDR1 is LNHNV and CDR2 YYDKDF (reference sequence). This CDR3 has 14 residues. Trimming stripped 0 bases from V and 5 bases from J, with 10 bases between. The sample belongs to a study of cytomegalovirus exposure and HLA in healthy donors. Vbeta (60) and Jbeta (13) primers were used in the PCR. Clones were sequenced by immunoSEQ multiplex PCR, and TCRdb holds only the in-frame ones, with some missing. The sample includes around 110,000 clones, 65% to 90% of them seen just once. The source of this sequence is a woman aged 25-40 years in good health and CMV-seronegative. The sequenced sample was PBMCs. The chain uses TRBV15 and TRBJ2-5; D not certain. The CDR3 coding sequence is TGTGCCACCAGCAGAGATTTGACTTCGGAGACCCAGTACTTC. Translation: CATSRDLTSETQYF.